Shown below are 18 T cell receptor beta chains from a single sample sequenced in a study of regulatory T cells in long-lasting Graves disease. Building the TCR beta libraries relied on iRepertoire HTBI primers, and CDR3 regions underwent Arm-PCR. TCRdb re-derived calls from the multiplex PCR reads in MiXCR, one entry per CDR3 protein. The sample consists of hundreds of thousands of distinct CDR3 sequences, about 20% of them appearing once. Specified time point: persistent/refractory GD, antithyroid drugs over 5 years with positive TRAb. Following extraction of RNA from PBMCs, that RNA was used to make the TCR library. Material: peripheral blood mononuclear cells (PBMCs), obtained when the disease was refractory, from a patient treated with antithyroid drugs. These receptors originate from a female donor with Graves disease.

This clonotype was found many times. The rearrangement uses TRBV7-2 and TRBJ2-7, with D possibly being TRBD1 (6 bases). The germline V gene has CDR1 SGHTA and CDR2 FQGNSA. Trimming removed 1 base from V and 2 bases from J, with 18 bases in between. The CDR3 runs 17 residues. The CDR3, as DNA: TGTGCCAGCAGCTTAGTATCGACAGGTAGAAAGACCTACGAGCAGTACTTC. Translated: CASSLVSTGRKTYEQYF.

There are many counts of this clonotype. V is TRBV19 and J is TRBJ2-2, with 12 bases matching TRBD2. The V gene's germline CDR1 is LNHDA and CDR2 SQIVND (reference sequence). The V and J ends lost 5 bases and 4 bases, in that order; junction bases with no gene match: 5. This CDR3 has 16 amino acids. The CDR3 is CASSLLAGGSTGELFF. The CDR3 DNA sequence: TGTGCCAGTAGTCTACTAGCGGGAGGATCCACCGGGGAGCTGTTTTTT.

This clonotype showed up many times. The rearrangement joins TRBV11-2 to TRBJ2-3; D may be TRBD1 (5 bases). Germline CDR1 and CDR2: SGHAT and FQNNGV. The CDR3 spans 14 residues. Trimming cost V 2 bases and J 5 bases, with 11 bases left between them. CDR3 nucleotides: TGTGCCAGCAGCTTATTAGGGGCCGTAGATACGCAGTATTTT. It encodes CASSLLGAVDTQYF.

The rearrangement links TRBV6-5 to TRBJ1-1, with a tentative D call TRBD1 (5 bases). This CDR3 is 14 amino acids long. Trimming shortened V by 2 bases and J by 3 bases, and 10 bases separated the two germline ends. Germline V lookup: CDR1 MNHEY, CDR2 SVGAGI. CDR3 DNA sequence: TGTGCCAGCAGTTACGTGGGCAGGGACACTGAAGCTTTCTTT. Translated: CASSYVGRDTEAFF.

This sequence joins TRBV6-2 or TRBV6-3 and TRBJ1-2; maybe TRBD1 (5 bases). V was pared by 5 bases and J by 2 bases, with 15 bases between. Germline CDR1 MNHEY, CDR2 SVGEGT. The CDR3 consists of 15 residues. CDR3 nucleotides: TGTGCCAGCAGTGAAAGGGGACCGGGAAACTATGGCTACACCTTC. Protein product: CASSERGPGNYGYTF.

As for this clonotype: This may be a read error: a much more frequent sequence differs by one nucleotide. The rearrangement uses TRBV2 and TRBJ2-2; the D call may be TRBD1 or TRBD2 (5 bases each). This CDR3 has 17 amino acids. Looked up from germline, CDR1 is SNHLY and CDR2 is FYNNEI. CDR3 DNA sequence: TGTGCCAGCGGTGAAGCCGTGTCCCTCGGGGCTCCCCGGGAGCTGTTTTTT. It specifies CASGEAVSLGAPRELFF.

This clonotype appeared many times. The rearrangement uses TRBV7-2 and TRBJ1-1; D may be TRBD1 (5 bases). Germline assignment: CDR1 SGHTA and CDR2 FQGNSA. The ends were cut back, 6 bases at V and 0 bases at J, with 8 bases in the middle. The CDR3 loop spans 13 amino acids. The chain's CDR3 is CASRAGLNTEAFF. The CDR3 DNA reads TGTGCCAGCAGGGCAGGGTTGAACACTGAAGCTTTCTTT.

This clonotype came up many times. As DNA, the CDR3 is TGTGCCAGCAGCCATGCTCTTCGGGGGCTGAACACTGAAGCTTTCTTT. Protein sequence: CASSHALRGLNTEAFF. The chain uses TRBV7-9 and TRBJ1-1; D may be TRBD1 (6 bases). Between the trimmed V and J ends, which lost 5 bases and 0 bases, there was a span of 16 bases. In germline, CDR1 is SEHNR, CDR2 FQNEAQ (reference sequence). The CDR3 is 16 residues long.

This clonotype was counted once. A much more abundant neighbour one base away suggests this may be a read error. The chain links TRBV7-9 to TRBJ1-1, with 7 positions matching TRBD1. This CDR3 region has 14 residues. Germline V gene data show CDR1 as SEHNR and CDR2 as FQNEAQ (reference sequence). Trimming cost V 5 bases and J 5 bases; bases outside gene matches: 8. CDR3 sequence reads: CASSPGQPKTEAFF. DNA for the CDR3: TGTGCCAGCAGCCCGGGACAGCCTAAAACTGAAGCTTTCTTT.

This chain uses TRBV19 with TRBJ1-5; D is unresolved. V was pared by 5 bases and J by 0 bases, with 14 bases between. The germline V gene has CDR1 LNHDA and CDR2 SQIVND (reference sequence). The CDR3 is 16 residues long. The CDR3 region has the DNA TGTGCCAGTAGTGCCAACCTCTTCTATAGCAATCAGCCCCAGCATTTT. Protein sequence: CASSANLFYSNQPQHF.

This clonotype was observed many times. V gene TRBV6-1 combines with J gene TRBJ1-5; D is ambiguous. This CDR3 spans 12 amino acids. CDR1 is MNHNS, CDR2 SASEGT, per germline. Trimming left V 10 bases short and J 4 bases short, with 11 bases between. CDR3 protein: CAINSGNQPQHF. The CDR3 DNA reads TGTGCCATCAACAGTGGAAATCAGCCCCAGCATTTT.

In its sample, this clonotype was seen once. A read error is possible here, since a much larger clone lies one base away. This sequence joins TRBV27 and TRBJ1-2; maybe TRBD1 (6 bases). The germline CDR1 and CDR2 sequences are MNHEY and SMNVEV (reference sequence). The CDR3 sequence is 14 residues long. The CDR3 DNA follows: TGTACCAGCAATAGTTTTCGGGGGGCCGGTGGCTACACCTTC. It yields the protein CTSNSFRGAGGYTF.

Ten or more counts support this clonotype. The CDR3 loop reads CASSYAGATGELFF. As DNA, the CDR3 is TGTGCCAGCAGCTATGCGGGGGCGACCGGGGAGCTGTTTTTT. V usage is TRBV28 and J usage is TRBJ2-2; weak D call: TRBD2 (7 bases). The germline gives CDR1 MDHEN, CDR2 SYDVKM. The CDR3 spans 14 residues. V was trimmed by 6 bases and J by 5 bases, leaving 13 bases between them.

This clonotype was picked up a small number of times. The J gene is TRBJ2-7, the V gene TRBV6-5; D call uncertain. The V end lost 2 bases, the J end lost 2 bases, and 7 bases lay between the germline ends. Per the germline V gene, CDR1 is MNHEY and CDR2 is SVGAGI. The CDR3 runs 13 residues. The CDR3 spells CASSYERTYEQYF. CDR3 sequence (DNA): TGTGCCAGCAGTTACGAACGGACCTACGAGCAGTACTTC.

The V call is TRBV30, the J call TRBJ2-7; the D call may be TRBD1 or TRBD2 (5 bases each). Trimming pared 4 bases from V and 9 bases from J, leaving 25 bases between. From germline, CDR1 is GTSNPN and CDR2 SVGIG (reference sequence). This CDR3 spans 15 amino acids. The CDR3 sequence is CAWIRQEGPTFGQYF. The CDR3 DNA is TGTGCCTGGATACGCCAAGAGGGACCAACGTTTGGGCAGTACTTC.

This clonotype came up many times. The CDR3 loop reads CASSLTAGQVLQAQYF. As DNA, the CDR3 is TGTGCCAGCAGCTTAACCGCAGGACAGGTCCTCCAGGCGCAGTATTTT. The J gene is TRBJ2-3, the V gene TRBV7-3, with TRBD1 matching over 7 bases. Germline CDR1 SGHTA, CDR2 FQGTGA. The CDR3 is 16 residues long. V dropped 0 bases and J dropped 10; count of bases not matched to a gene: 13.

Remarks on this clonotype: A much larger clone lies a single base off, so this may be a read error. The CDR3 DNA reads TGCAATGCTAGAGCGGCGGGCCCTGGCGAGCAGTACTTC. It translates to CNARAAGPGEQYF. The chain joins TRBV20-1 to TRBJ2-7; possibly TRBD2 for D (5 bases). CDR1 is DFQATT and CDR2 is SNEGSKA in the germline V gene (reference sequence). The CDR3 extends over 13 amino acids.

Ten or more counts support this clonotype. J is TRBJ1-1 and V is TRBV6-2 or TRBV6-3; D gene uncertain. Germline CDR1 and CDR2: MNHEY and SVGEGT. This CDR3 has 14 residues. Trimming took off 2 bases at V and 1 base at J, with 8 bases between the two ends. CDR3 sequence (DNA): TGTGCCAGCAGTTACGGTCACCCGAACACTGAAGCTTTCTTT. It specifies CASSYGHPNTEAFF.